The 20 T cell receptor beta chains given below trace back to one sample, sequenced in a study of blood T cell repertoires in COVID-19. This table comes from immunoSEQ multiplex PCR, and its TCRdb copy is limited to in-frame clones, with some not included. Of roughly 150,000 clones listed, around nine tenths were seen once; the top ten hold roughly a sixth. The sequenced sample consisted of peripheral blood. These receptors all stem from a man aged 55 to 70 with active or convalescent COVID-19.

The gene calls are TRBV15 and TRBJ2-1; no definite D call. The V end was cut by 3 bases, the J end by 9 bases, with 18 bases between. Germline V gene data show CDR1 as LNHNV and CDR2 as YYDKDF (reference sequence). The length of the CDR3 is 15 residues. CDR3 nucleotides: TGTGCCACCAGCAGCCTGATGAAGCAGGTTCCTGAGCAGTTCTTC. It codes for CATSSLMKQVPEQFF.

This chain connects TRBV4-2 to TRBJ2-5; 8 bases agree with TRBD1. Trimming took 3 bases from V and 5 from J; bases not matched to a gene: 5. The CDR3 runs to 14 residues. CDR1 is LGHNA and CDR2 is YNFKEQ in the germline V gene. The CDR3 DNA follows: TGTGCCAGCAGCCAGGGACAGGTTTATGAGACCCAGTACTTC. This codes for CASSQGQVYETQYF.

The J gene is TRBJ1-2, the V gene TRBV5-1, with 9 bases aligning to TRBD1. J gave up 8 bases and V 4 bases, and 15 bases lay outside the gene matches. This CDR3 has 16 residues. CDR1 is SGHRS, CDR2 YFSETQ, per germline. The CDR3 loop is CASSPTPIDRGSGYTF. CDR3 DNA: TGCGCCAGCAGCCCGACTCCAATCGACAGGGGGAGCGGCTACACCTTC.

The rearrangement uses TRBV3-1 (or the pseudogene TRBV3-2) and TRBJ2-1, with 7 positions matching TRBD2. The CDR3 loop spans 17 amino acids. The V segment lost 2 bases and the J segment 6 bases; nucleotides outside the gene matches: 13. Germline-derived CDR1 and CDR2 are LGHDT and YNNKEL (reference sequence). The CDR3 DNA sequence: TGTGCCAGCAGCCAAAGCGGGGCGGTCCTCCCCGCCAATGAGCAGTTCTTC. This encodes CASSQSGAVLPANEQFF.

The chain links TRBV6-5 to TRBJ2-1, with 8 bases that match TRBD1. This CDR3 comprises 14 residues. V lost 7 bases to trimming and J lost 6 bases; unmatched junction nucleotides: 8. Looked up from germline, CDR1 is MNHEY and CDR2 is SVGAGI. CDR3 loop: CASNRQGFGNEQFF. In nucleotides, the CDR3 is TGTGCCAGCAATCGACAGGGGTTCGGCAATGAGCAGTTCTTC.

This chain links TRBV5-6 with TRBJ1-4; 7 nucleotides align to TRBD1. J was trimmed by 5 bases and V by 3 bases; bases with no gene match: 7. Germline V gene lookup returns CDR1 SGHDT and CDR2 YYEEEE. This CDR3 spans 15 amino acids. Written as DNA, the CDR3 is TGTGCCAGCAGCTACAGACAGGGTCTAAATGAAAAACTGTTTTTT. It codes for CASSYRQGLNEKLFF.

The chain is built from TRBV5-4 and TRBJ2-5; 7 bases map to TRBD1. Germline V gene sequence: CDR1 SGHNT, CDR2 YYREEE (reference sequence). The CDR3 covers 15 residues. Trimming at V came to 5 bases and at J to 0 bases, leaving 7 bases not matched to a gene. CDR3 loop: CASRPGTAYQETQYF. CDR3 sequence (DNA): TGTGCCAGCAGACCCGGGACAGCGTACCAAGAGACCCAGTACTTC.

The chain couples TRBV5-1 to TRBJ2-5; 7 bases line up with TRBD1. V was clipped by 4 bases and J by 4 bases; unmatched bases: 4. Germline V gives CDR1 SGHRS, CDR2 YFSETQ. This CDR3 has 13 amino acids. The CDR3 DNA is TGCGCCAGCAGCGTGACAGGGCTAGAGACCCAGTACTTC. Translated: CASSVTGLETQYF.

This clone has a single count. V usage is TRBV5-1 and J usage is TRBJ2-3, with D unclear. CDR1 SGHRS and CDR2 YFSETQ come from the germline V gene. Trimming removed 0 bases at V and 4 bases at J, with 12 bases between. CDR3 length: 15 residues. Here the CDR3 DNA reads TGCGCCAGCAGCTTGGTCCAGTTAAACGCAGATACGCAGTATTTT. Encoded protein: CASSLVQLNADTQYF.

The chain uses TRBV27 and TRBJ1-1; a possible D gene is TRBD1 (6 bases). The CDR3 runs to 13 residues. Germline V gene data show CDR1 as MNHEY and CDR2 as SMNVEV (reference sequence). V was trimmed by 5 bases and J by 7 bases, leaving 14 bases between them. The CDR3, as DNA: TGTGCCAGCAGTCTACACGGACAGATTGAAGCTTTCTTT. The encoded protein is CASSLHGQIEAFF.

This chain links TRBV7-2 with TRBJ2-5, with D possibly being TRBD2 (5 bases). The CDR3 totals 14 residues. Trimming shortened V by 5 bases and J by 1 base, and 11 bases separated the two germline ends. Germline-derived CDR1 and CDR2 are SGHTA and FQGNSA. The CDR3 DNA reads TGTGCCAGCAGCCCCGGGGTCGGCCAAGAGACCCAGTACTTC. Its translation is CASSPGVGQETQYF.

The chain uses TRBV28 and TRBJ1-1; D might be TRBD1 (5 bases). Trimming shortened V by 3 bases and J by 7 bases, and 9 bases separated the two germline ends. CDR1 and CDR2 (germline): MDHEN, SYDVKM. The CDR3 length is 12 residues. The CDR3 here is CASSLSRGEAFF. The CDR3, as DNA: TGTGCCAGCAGTTTGTCTAGGGGTGAAGCTTTCTTT. The whole variable domain, filled in from reference TRBV28 and TRBJ1-1, reads DVKVTQSSRYLVKRTGEKVFLECVQDMDHENMFWYRQDPGLGLRLIYFSYDVKMKEKGDIPEGYSVSREKKERFSLILESASTNQTSMYLCASSLSRGEAFFGQGTRLTVV.

This sequence joins TRBV28 and TRBJ1-2, with a tentative D call TRBD1 (6 bases). From germline, CDR1 is MDHEN and CDR2 SYDVKM. V was trimmed by 5 bases and J by 4 bases, leaving 14 bases between them. The CDR3 extends over 14 amino acids. The CDR3 bases are TGTGCCAGCAGTCTCCAACAGGGTAGCTATGGCTACACCTTC. Amino acid sequence: CASSLQQGSYGYTF.

The chain carries TRBV6-5 and TRBJ2-7; perhaps TRBD1 as D (5 bases). V was shortened by 0 bases and J by 2 bases, with 5 bases between the two germline ends. Germline CDR1 and CDR2: MNHEY and SVGAGI. This CDR3 comprises 13 residues. CDR3: CASSYSTAYEQYF. CDR3 DNA: TGTGCCAGCAGTTACTCGACAGCCTACGAGCAGTACTTC.

This sequence joins TRBV7-2 and TRBJ2-2; TRBD2 aligns across 10 bases. V lost 4 bases, J lost 9 bases, and 5 bases stayed unmatched. The CDR3 extends over 14 amino acids. In germline, CDR1 is SGHTA, CDR2 FQGNSA. DNA for the CDR3: TGTGCCAGCAGCTCGCGACTAGCGGGTTGGGAGCTGTTTTTT. This gives the protein CASSSRLAGWELFF.

This chain connects TRBV4-2 to TRBJ1-2; D not resolved. The V gene's germline CDR1 is LGHNA and CDR2 YNFKEQ. The CDR3 has 13 residues. V lost 3 bases to trimming and J lost 0 bases, with 5 bases between them. In DNA form, the CDR3 reads TGTGCCAGCAGCCAGAGCTCTAACTATGGCTACACCTTC. Its protein is CASSQSSNYGYTF.

This clone was seen just once. The chain is built from TRBV19 and TRBJ1-4; D unclear. Per germline, CDR1 LNHDA and CDR2 SQIVND (reference sequence). V lost 5 bases and J lost 0, with 16 bases in between. The CDR3 consists of 17 residues. DNA of the CDR3: TGTGCCAGTAGTGAAGGAGCGGGGTTAACAACTAATGAAAAACTGTTTTTT. Translation gives CASSEGAGLTTNEKLFF.

This rearrangement joins TRBV9 to TRBJ1-4, with D possibly TRBD1 on 6 matching bases. V lost 3 bases and J 4 bases, leaving 13 bases between the germline ends. The length of the CDR3 is 15 residues. Germline V CDR1 and CDR2: SGDLS, YYNGEE. This chain's CDR3 is CASSGGQLYNEKLFF. DNA for the CDR3: TGTGCCAGCAGCGGCGGACAGTTATATAATGAAAAACTGTTTTTT.

The genes are TRBV28 and TRBJ1-2; 8 bases line up with TRBD1. CDR1 is MDHEN and CDR2 is SYDVKM in the germline V gene. The V segment lost 5 bases and the J segment 8 bases; nucleotides outside the gene matches: 7. The CDR3 is 13 amino acids. The CDR3 nucleotides are TGTGCCAGCAGTCGGACAGGGCGAGGAGGCTACACCTTC. Translating gives CASSRTGRGGYTF.

The chain has TRBV6-5 and TRBJ1-2; no firm D call. The CDR3 runs 14 residues. CDR1 MNHEY and CDR2 SVGAGI come from the germline V gene. The V gene lost 5 bases and the J gene lost 0 bases, with 10 bases spanning the gap. For the CDR3, the DNA is TGTGCCAGCAGTCGGTTCCTAGCTAACTATGGCTACACCTTC. As protein: CASSRFLANYGYTF.